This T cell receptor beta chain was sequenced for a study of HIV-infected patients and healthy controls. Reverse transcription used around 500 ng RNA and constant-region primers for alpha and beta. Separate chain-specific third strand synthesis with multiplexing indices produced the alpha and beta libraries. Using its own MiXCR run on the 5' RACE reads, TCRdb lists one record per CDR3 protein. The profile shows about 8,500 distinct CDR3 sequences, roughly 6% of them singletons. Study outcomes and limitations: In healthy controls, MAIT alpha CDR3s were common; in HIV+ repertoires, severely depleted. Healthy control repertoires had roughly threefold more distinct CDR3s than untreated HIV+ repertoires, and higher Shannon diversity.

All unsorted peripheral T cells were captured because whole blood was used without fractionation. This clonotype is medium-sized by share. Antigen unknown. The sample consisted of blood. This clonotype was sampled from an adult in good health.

The CDR3 is CASTRLGGETQYF. For the CDR3, the DNA is TGTGCCAGCACCCGCCTGGGAGGGGAGACCCAGTACTTC. The chain has TRBV6-1 and TRBJ2-5; TRBD2 agrees at 7 bases. CDR1 is MNHNS, CDR2 SASEGT, per germline. The CDR3 covers 13 residues. V gave up 7 bases and J gave up 5 bases; unmatched junction bases: 7.